This TCR beta chain was obtained from a study of siplizumab effects on memory and regulatory T cells. Study-wide results and limits: Naive T cells appeared more diverse than memory cells and seemed to be major alloresponse contributors. Proliferating Tregs from siplizumab cultures lacked functional confirmation of suppression. There were only a minor fraction of alloreactive clones that mapped to unstimulated subsets.

The assay was immunoSEQ multiplex PCR, and TCRdb's table has in-frame clones only and misses some. The sample consists of 90,000 to 120,000 clones, about 90% of them appearing once. CDR3 length: 17 residues. Germline CDR1 is MNHEY and CDR2 is SMNVEV (reference sequence). V was pared by 4 bases and J by 1 base, with 17 bases between. For this clone: The antigen is undetermined.

Input material: CD4+ T cells sorted from blood. The TCR was taken from a human donor in good health. Some clones in this sample may be carry-over from other donors' samples. J is TRBJ2-4 and V is TRBV27; D remains ambiguous. The CDR3 reads CASSSTRDGFAKNIQYF. Here the CDR3 DNA reads TGTGCCAGCAGTTCCACCCGCGACGGGTTCGCCAAAAACATTCAGTACTTC.